The TCR beta chain under discussion was sequenced for a study of vaccination effects on CD4 cells after COVID-19. Germline assignment: CDR1 SEHNR and CDR2 FQNEAQ (reference sequence). V was cut by 3 bases and J by 7 bases, with 9 bases left in between. The CDR3 extends over 12 amino acids. Expansion of antigen-specific CD4+ T cells with viral peptide pools was carried out by the ViraFEST assay before sequencing. Scientists isolated CD4+ T cells after a roughly 10-day culture period ended. Two-dose vaccination with either BNT162b2 or mRNA-1273 was given to the participants. Every well got a few million PBMC, which were grown with about 9.9 IU/ml IL-2 and 9 to 10 ug/ml peptides. On days 3 and 7, fresh IL-2 medium replaced half the medium. Repertoires were generated with immunoSEQ multiplex PCR, while TCRdb's copy carries only in-frame clones and drops some. The profile shows under 30,000 clones, around 74% of them singletons.

Points on this clone: The antigen is unknown.

The TCR sequence derives from a human donor who received a COVID-19 vaccine. The sample was CD4+ T cells from PBMCs cultured with HCoV-OC43 spike peptides, taken after COVID-19 vaccination. Specified subset: HCoV-OC43 spike overlapping peptide pool stimulation. The genes are TRBV7-9 and TRBJ1-2; the D gene is possibly TRBD1 (5 bases). CDR3 sequence reads: CASSFGDRGYTF. The CDR3 nucleotides are TGTGCCAGCAGCTTCGGGGACCGTGGCTACACCTTC. Together with reference TRBV7-9 and TRBJ1-2, the CDR3 gives the full variable domain: DTGVSQNPRHKITKRGQNVTFRCDPISEHNRLYWYRQTLGQGPEFLTYFQNEAQLEKSRLLSDRFSAERPKGSFSTLEIQRTEQGDSAMYLCASSFGDRGYTFGSGTRLTVV.